Listed below are T cell receptor beta chains from one sample, sequenced in a study of OX40 agonist ivuxolimab in advanced cancers. The data were produced by immunoSEQ multiplex PCR, yet TCRdb's version contains in-frame clones alone and is incomplete. The sample gives 60,000 or so clones, almost 95% of which show up once; roughly 12% is in the top ten. This specimen was CD4+ or CD8+ T cells sorted from blood, taken in a trial of the OX40 agonist ivuxolimab. These receptors all stem from an adult with an advanced solid tumor such as melanoma, head and neck, liver or kidney cancer. The CDR3 runs from the conserved cysteine through the conserved F or W. A D gene is named only where the DNA matches it firmly. Part of the rows lack a size; the others show once, few, many or a class for expanded clones.

d_call	v_call	j_call	clone_size	cdr3_aa	cdr3_nt
TRBD1	TRBV6-5	TRBJ1-6	NA	CASSQGTGDNSPLHF	TGTGCCAGCAGTCAAGGGACAGGAGATAATTCACCCCTCCACTTT
TRBD2	TRBV2	TRBJ2-2	NA	CASSWTSNTGELFF	TGTGCCAGCAGTTGGACTAGTAACACCGGGGAGCTGTTTTTT
TRBD2	TRBV9	TRBJ2-7	NA	CASSAPTSGNSYEQYF	TGTGCCAGCAGCGCCCCAACTAGCGGGAACTCCTACGAGCAGTACTTC
TRBD2	TRBV2	TRBJ2-3	NA	CASKGSLAGGPSTDTQYF	TGTGCCAGCAAGGGAAGCCTAGCGGGGGGTCCTAGCACAGATACGCAGTATTTT
NA	TRBV7-2	TRBJ1-2	once	CASSLARGDLFDWEAILRSYTF	TGTGCCAGCAGCTTAGCGCGGGGGGACCTTTTTGACTGGGAAGCTATTTTGCGAAGCTACACCTTC
NA	TRBV11-3	TRBJ2-3	NA	CASSSRRGSEKSTDTQYF	TGTGCCAGCAGCTCACGGCGAGGGAGCGAGAAAAGCACAGATACGCAGTATTTT
NA	TRBV9	TRBJ1-6	NA	CASSVPDGNSPLHF	TGTGCCAGCAGCGTCCCGGACGGTAATTCACCCCTCCACTTT
NA	TRBV6-6	TRBJ1-1	NA	CASSYIPGLNTEAFF	TGTGCCAGCAGTTATATTCCGGGACTTAACACTGAAGCTTTCTTT
NA	TRBV4-3	TRBJ1-1	NA	CASSQGGTGLMGTEAFF	TGCGCCAGCAGCCAAGGGGGAACAGGGTTGATGGGCACTGAAGCTTTCTTT
TRBD1	TRBV7-3	TRBJ1-2	NA	CASSSGTGDGYTF	TGTGCCAGCAGTTCCGGGACAGGGGATGGCTACACCTTC
TRBD1	TRBV7-6	TRBJ2-7	NA	CASSLAQGFGEQYF	TGTGCCAGCAGCTTAGCACAGGGGTTTGGGGAGCAGTACTTC
NA	TRBV6-1	TRBJ2-7	NA	CASSRLAEQYF	TGTGCCAGCAGTCGCTTGGCCGAGCAGTACTTC
NA	TRBV11-2	TRBJ1-1	NA	CASSPTASNTEAFF	TGTGCCAGCAGCCCGACCGCCTCGAACACTGAAGCTTTCTTT
NA	TRBV21-1	TRBJ1-1	NA	CASSKFEKGRGEAFF	TGTGCCAGCAGCAAATTTGAGAAGGGGAGGGGTGAAGCTTTCTTT
NA	TRBV7-9	TRBJ1-2	NA	CASSLVGGIYGYTF	TGTGCCAGCAGCTTAGTGGGGGGGATCTATGGCTACACCTTC
TRBD1	TRBV9	TRBJ1-1	NA	CASSPPGTGNTEAFF	TGTGCCAGCAGCCCCCCCGGGACAGGGAACACTGAAGCTTTCTTT
TRBD1	TRBV11-2	TRBJ1-2	NA	CASSLTIIGSGGLNYGYTF	TGTGCCAGCAGCTTAACAATTATAGGCTCAGGGGGCCTTAACTATGGCTACACCTTC
NA	TRBV7-2	TRBJ1-2	NA	CASSQPTLNYGYTF	TGTGCCAGCAGTCAGCCCACATTAAACTATGGCTACACCTTC
NA	TRBV5-4	TRBJ1-2	NA	CASSHRDPFAGYTF	TGTGCCAGCAGCCACCGGGACCCGTTCGCTGGCTACACCTTC
NA	TRBV7-8	TRBJ2-7	NA	CASSLPPEQYF	TGTGCCAGCAGCTTGCCGCCCGAGCAGTACTTC
TRBD2	TRBV4-1	TRBJ2-1	NA	CASSQVAGGYNEQFF	TGCGCCAGCAGCCAAGTAGCGGGAGGGTACAATGAGCAGTTCTTC
TRBD2	TRBV7-9	TRBJ2-2	NA	CASSLASGGYPTGELFF	TGTGCCAGCAGCTTAGCAAGCGGGGGGTACCCCACCGGGGAGCTGTTTTTT
NA	TRBV1	TRBJ2-1	NA	CTSSQESGDRYNEQFF	TGCACCAGCAGCCAAGAAAGCGGGGACCGGTACAATGAGCAGTTCTTC
NA	TRBV4-1	TRBJ2-7	NA	CASSQAQMYEQYF	TGCGCCAGCAGCCAAGCCCAGATGTACGAGCAGTACTTC
NA	TRBV7-2	TRBJ2-3	NA	CASSSPGRNTQYF	TGTGCCAGCAGCTCCCCCGGCAGGAATACGCAGTATTTT
NA	TRBV5-6	TRBJ2-7	few	CASSAVFRREGQTYEQYF	TGTGCCAGCAGCGCCGTTTTCCGGCGGGAAGGCCAGACCTACGAGCAGTACTTC
NA	TRBV27	TRBJ1-1	NA	CASSSREGRMNTEAFF	TGTGCCAGCAGTTCCCGGGAGGGGCGGATGAACACTGAAGCTTTCTTT
NA	TRBV11-2	TRBJ2-2	NA	CASSFGGTVGELFF	TGTGCCAGCAGCTTCGGGGGAACGGTCGGGGAGCTGTTTTTT
NA	TRBV7-9	TRBJ1-3	NA	CASSPGWGNGNTIYF	TGTGCCAGCAGCCCCGGGTGGGGGAACGGAAACACCATATATTTT